This T cell receptor (beta chain) originates from a study of OX40 agonist ivuxolimab in advanced cancers. Across the whole study: Having had anti-PD-1, anti-PD-L1 or anti-CTLA-4 therapy before was allowed, and more than 35% had some.

Sequencing was performed with immunoSEQ multiplex PCR; in TCRdb, only in-frame clones are kept and a portion is missing. Counted here are some 90,000 clones, about nine tenths occurring once; the ten biggest clones make up around 0.35%. If patients had autoimmune disease history or systemic immunosuppression, they were excluded. Trimming pared 0 bases from V and 2 bases from J, leaving 7 bases between. CDR1 and CDR2 from the germline V gene are SGHTA and FQGNSA. The CDR3 spans 14 residues. This specimen consisted of CD4+ or CD8+ T cells sorted from blood, obtained in a trial of the OX40 agonist ivuxolimab. The rearrangement joins TRBV7-2 to TRBJ2-5, with D unresolved. This clonotype originated in an adult with an advanced solid tumor such as melanoma, head and neck, liver or kidney cancer. The CDR3 DNA sequence: TGTGCCAGCAGCTTAGCTGGCAGACAAGAGACCCAGTACTTC. Amino acid sequence: CASSLAGRQETQYF.